One sample yielded the 5 T cell receptor beta chains listed below, sequenced in a study of CD8 T cells in ankylosing spondylitis. No antigens are known for them. TCRdb analysed the 5' RACE reads with MiXCR anew, one entry per CDR3 protein. Here the sample spans about 420,000 distinct CDR3 sequences, around 22% being singletons. Study results and limitations: It appeared that ankylosing spondylitis blood was characterized by a TCR beta motif of several highly homologous variants.

The material sequenced was blood, either unsorted or a sorted T cell fraction (not recorded which). These receptors all come from a male donor with ankylosing spondylitis.

This clonotype was counted between two and nine times. The rearrangement links TRBV28 to TRBJ2-1, with D tentatively TRBD2 (7 bases). The V and J ends lost 6 bases and 7 bases respectively, with 19 bases between them. Germline loops: CDR1 MDHEN, CDR2 SYDVKM. The CDR3 totals 15 residues. The CDR3 sequence: CASSFLRGASNEQFF. The CDR3 DNA reads TGTGCCAGCAGCTTCCTTCGGGGGGCGTCGAATGAGCAGTTCTTC.

The V and J genes are TRBV7-9 and TRBJ2-5; D remains unclear. The CDR3 extends over 15 amino acids. CDR1 and CDR2 from the germline V gene are SEHNR and FQNEAQ (reference sequence). The V end lost 1 base, the J end lost 1 base, and 10 bases lay between the germline ends. In DNA form, the CDR3 reads TGTGCCAGCAGCTTAGGAATAGCCGGCCAAGAGACCCAGTACTTC. It codes for CASSLGIAGQETQYF.

This clonotype was detected a few times. The chain is built from TRBV2 and TRBJ2-7, with 13 bases matching TRBD2. Germline V gives CDR1 SNHLY, CDR2 FYNNEI. The CDR3 extends over 17 amino acids. The V and J ends lost 5 bases and 0 bases, in that order; junction bases with no gene match: 7. The CDR3 DNA reads TGTGCCAGCAGTCAGGGACTAGCGGGATACACCTCCTACGAGCAGTACTTC. It yields the protein CASSQGLAGYTSYEQYF.

This chain links TRBV6-2 or TRBV6-3 with TRBJ2-1, with D tentatively TRBD2 (6 bases). CDR1 and CDR2 (germline): MNHEY, SVGEGT. Trimming pared 6 bases from V and 3 bases from J, leaving 18 bases between. This CDR3 is 16 amino acids long. This chain's CDR3 is CASRDRSGWIYNEQFF. The CDR3, as DNA: TGTGCCAGCAGAGATCGGAGCGGGTGGATCTACAATGAGCAGTTCTTC.

The chain links TRBV29-1 to TRBJ2-7, with 8 bases aligning to TRBD1. The CDR3 has 12 amino acids. Germline CDR1 is SQVTM and CDR2 is ANQGSEA. Trimming removed 7 bases from V and 3 bases from J; junction bases left unmatched: 5. The CDR3 nucleotides read TGCAGCGCCAGGACAGGGTTCTACGAGCAGTACTTC. Translating it yields CSARTGFYEQYF.